The 10 T cell receptor beta chains below were found in one sample sequenced in a study of blood T cell repertoires in COVID-19. This table comes from immunoSEQ multiplex PCR, and its TCRdb copy is limited to in-frame clones, with some not included. The sample includes under 150,000 clones, roughly 79% of them seen just once. The material sequenced was peripheral blood. These TCRs come from a man older than 75 with acute or convalescent COVID-19.

The chain joins TRBV11-2 to TRBJ2-1; TRBD2 matches at 7 bases. V lost 6 bases and J lost 8; bases outside the gene matches: 13. The CDR3 has 15 residues. Germline V gene sequence: CDR1 SGHAT, CDR2 FQNNGV. This chain's CDR3 is CASSTVKGTMHEQFF. CDR3 DNA: TGTGCCAGCAGTACCGTAAAAGGGACTATGCATGAGCAGTTCTTC.

The V call is TRBV4-1, the J call TRBJ2-2, with a weak D call TRBD2 (6 bases). The CDR3 totals 17 residues. The V gene lost 1 base and the J gene lost 8 bases, with 20 bases spanning the gap. In germline, CDR1 is MGHRA, CDR2 YSYEKL. The CDR3 DNA reads TGCGCCAGCAGCCAAGGTTTTTCGGAGCGGGCTCGGGGGGAGCTGTTTTTT. Translated: CASSQGFSERARGELFF.

This chain uses TRBV3-1 (or the pseudogene TRBV3-2) with TRBJ1-2, with TRBD1 matching over 8 bases. The CDR3 covers 12 residues. The junction had 5 bases not matched to a gene; V was cut back by 3 bases and J by 11 bases. The germline gives CDR1 LGHDT, CDR2 YNNKEL (reference sequence). The CDR3 reads CASSQGTGVYTF. Here the CDR3 DNA reads TGTGCCAGCAGCCAGGGGACAGGTGTTTACACCTTC.

The chain uses TRBV28 and TRBJ1-2, with 8 nucleotides matching TRBD1. The CDR3 loop spans 14 amino acids. CDR1 MDHEN and CDR2 SYDVKM come from the germline V gene. J was trimmed by 8 bases and V by 4 bases; bases with no gene match: 9. DNA of the CDR3: TGTGCCAGCAGTTCCCCCGGACAGGGAGGGGGCTACACCTTC. Amino acid sequence: CASSSPGQGGGYTF.

The V gene is TRBV9, the J gene TRBJ2-2; D is unclear. The V gene's germline CDR1 is SGDLS and CDR2 YYNGEE. The V and J ends lost 0 bases and 3 bases respectively, with 6 bases between them. The CDR3 loop spans 14 amino acids. The CDR3, as DNA: TGTGCCAGCAGCGTAGCTTATGACACCGGGGAGCTGTTTTTT. Its protein product is CASSVAYDTGELFF.

This clone is a singleton in its sample. The chain uses TRBV7-2 and TRBJ1-6, with 9 nucleotides matching TRBD1. Germline CDR1 SGHTA, CDR2 FQGNSA. V shed 1 base and J 5 bases; nucleotides not matched to a gene: 0. This CDR3 has 15 residues. The CDR3 sequence: CASSLGDRDNSPLHF. The CDR3 nucleotides read TGTGCCAGCAGCTTAGGGGACAGGGATAATTCACCCCTCCACTTT.

The rearrangement uses TRBV11-2 and TRBJ2-7; no firm D call. With 1 base removed from V and 2 bases from J, the gap between germline ends came to 18 bases. This CDR3 contains 17 residues. Per germline, CDR1 SGHAT and CDR2 FQNNGV. The CDR3: CASSLVGNLGRTYEQYF. As DNA, the CDR3 is TGTGCCAGCAGCTTAGTAGGTAACTTGGGCAGGACCTACGAGCAGTACTTC.

CDR3 in DNA: TGTGCCAGCAGCCAAGGACGTCGCGGGGCGATGGGAGAGACCCAGTACTTC. It is translated as CASSQGRRGAMGETQYF. V is TRBV3-1 (or the pseudogene TRBV3-2) and J is TRBJ2-5, with D maybe TRBD2 (6 bases). The CDR3 consists of 17 residues. Trimming left V 1 base short and J 4 bases short, with 19 bases between. Germline V lookup: CDR1 LGHDT, CDR2 YNNKEL (reference sequence).

The rearrangement joins TRBV19 to TRBJ2-5; TRBD1 matches at 10 bases. The V gene end was trimmed by 1 base and the J gene end by 4 bases; junction bases not matched to a gene: 6. The length of the CDR3 is 16 residues. Germline V gives CDR1 LNHDA, CDR2 SQIVND (reference sequence). The CDR3 region is CASSIGDRGRGETQYF. CDR3 coding DNA: TGTGCCAGTAGTATAGGTGACAGGGGGCGAGGAGAGACCCAGTACTTC.

V gene TRBV19 combines with J gene TRBJ1-1; the D gene is possibly TRBD1 (5 bases). The CDR3 contains 10 residues. Trimming took off 4 bases at V and 12 bases at J, with 9 bases between the two ends. The germline gives CDR1 LNHDA, CDR2 SQIVND (reference sequence). The CDR3 DNA follows: TGTGCCAGTAGTAGGGGGGTAACTTTCTTT. Its translation is CASSRGVTFF.